This TCR beta chain was sequenced in a study of T cell responses to AZD1222 COVID-19 vaccine. Points from the study as a whole: Vaccine-associated CD4 TCRs ranged over spike, dominating at 160-218 and 743-854.

The table came from immunoSEQ multiplex PCR; TCRdb's copy has only in-frame clones and leaves some out. The sample lists about 94,000 clones; nearly 90% were seen once. CDR3 length: 16 amino acids. Germline CDR1 PRHDT, CDR2 FYEKMQ (reference sequence). Trimming at V came to 0 bases and at J to 0 bases, leaving 5 bases not matched to a gene. Notes on this clone: Its antigen is not known.

The clonotype comes from an adult in good health. The sample was peripheral blood, taken on day 0 of AZD1222 vaccination. This rearrangement joins TRBV13 to TRBJ2-7; the match to TRBD1 covers 7 bases. Here the CDR3 DNA reads TGTGCCAGCAGCTTAGGTAGGGACAGATTCTCCTACGAGCAGTACTTC. Its protein product is CASSLGRDRFSYEQYF.